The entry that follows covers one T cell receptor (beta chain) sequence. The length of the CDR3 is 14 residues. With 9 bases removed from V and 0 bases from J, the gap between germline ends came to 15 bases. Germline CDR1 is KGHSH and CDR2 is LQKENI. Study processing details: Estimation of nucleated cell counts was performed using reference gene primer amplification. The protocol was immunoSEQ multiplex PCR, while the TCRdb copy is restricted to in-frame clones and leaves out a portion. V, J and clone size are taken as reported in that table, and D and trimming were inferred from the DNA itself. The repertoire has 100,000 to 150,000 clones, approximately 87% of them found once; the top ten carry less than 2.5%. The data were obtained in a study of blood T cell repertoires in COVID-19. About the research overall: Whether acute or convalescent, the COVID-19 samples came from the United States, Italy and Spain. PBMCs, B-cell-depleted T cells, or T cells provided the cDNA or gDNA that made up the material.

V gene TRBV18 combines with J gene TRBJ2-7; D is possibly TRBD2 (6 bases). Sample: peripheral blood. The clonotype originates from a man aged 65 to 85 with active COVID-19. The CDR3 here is CARREGLYSYEQYF. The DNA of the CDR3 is TGTGCCAGGAGAGAGGGACTCTACTCCTACGAGCAGTACTTC.